One and the same sample provided the 7 T cell receptor beta chains below, sequenced in a study of radiotherapy plus CTLA-4 blockade in lung cancer. TCRdb keeps only in-frame clones here, not all; method: immunoSEQ multiplex PCR. Seen here are more than 55,000 clones, approximately 84% observed once, and the top ten hold around 6.6%. The sequencing used peripheral blood, collected from a patient treated with radiotherapy plus ipilimumab. The receptors shown here come from a human donor with non-small cell lung cancer whose response to radiotherapy plus ipilimumab could not be evaluated.

The rearrangement links TRBV5-1 to TRBJ2-1; TRBD1 is a possible D gene (5 bases). Germline V CDR1 and CDR2: SGHRS, YFSETQ. The V end lost 4 bases, the J end lost 8 bases, and 16 bases lay between the germline ends. The CDR3 has 14 residues. CDR3 DNA sequence: TGCGCCAGCAGCCCCGAACCAAGGGGCGATGAGCAGTTCTTC. It yields the protein CASSPEPRGDEQFF.

This chain links TRBV5-8 with TRBJ2-3, with 10 bases lining up with TRBD2. CDR1 and CDR2 from the germline V gene are SGHTS and YDEGEE. The CDR3 loop spans 15 amino acids. Germline trimming cut 3 bases from V and 5 bases from J; bases unmatched to any gene: 6. CDR3 coding DNA: TGTGCCAGCAGCTGGGGAGCGGGGGGGAGAGATACGCAGTATTTT. The encoded protein is CASSWGAGGRDTQYF. The variable domain in full, with the rest retrieved from reference TRBV5-8 and TRBJ2-3, is EAGVTQSPTHLIKTRGQQATLRCSPISGHTSVYWYQQALGLGLQFLLWYDEGEERNRGNFPPRFSGRQFPNYSSELNVNALELEDSALYLCASSWGAGGRDTQYFGPGTRLTVL.

J is TRBJ2-7 and V is TRBV5-1, with TRBD1 matching over 7 bases. CDR1 and CDR2 (germline): SGHRS, YFSETQ. The CDR3 contains 13 residues. The ends lost 0 bases at V and 6 bases at J; junction bases unmatched: 3. The CDR3: CASSLAAGGEQYF. DNA of the CDR3: TGCGCCAGCAGCTTGGCCGCAGGGGGCGAGCAGTACTTC.

The chain couples TRBV7-9 to TRBJ2-7; 10 bases line up with TRBD2. J was trimmed by 4 bases and V by 2 bases; bases with no gene match: 11. CDR3 length equals 17 residues. Germline CDR1 SEHNR, CDR2 FQNEAQ (reference sequence). The CDR3 nucleotides are TGTGCCAGCAGCTTAAGTGGGGGGGGACTAGCGTTATACGAGCAGTACTTC. Translating it yields CASSLSGGGLALYEQYF.

The V and J genes are TRBV7-2 and TRBJ2-7; D is unclear. V lost 5 bases and J lost 2, with 22 bases in between. Germline CDR1 is SGHTA and CDR2 is FQGNSA. This CDR3 comprises 17 residues. The CDR3 loop reads CASSPYHAAGGPYEQYF. The CDR3 DNA reads as TGTGCCAGCAGCCCCTACCACGCGGCTGGCGGTCCCTACGAGCAGTACTTC.

This rearrangement joins TRBV5-5 to TRBJ1-1; D unresolved. Germline V gene lookup returns CDR1 SGHKS and CDR2 YYEKEE (reference sequence). This CDR3 contains 14 residues. The V end was cut by 0 bases, the J end by 1 base, with 7 bases between. The CDR3 DNA is TGTGCCAGCAGCTTGGGTCAGCGGAACACTGAAGCTTTCTTT. Its translation: CASSLGQRNTEAFF. Supplemented by reference TRBV5-5 and TRBJ1-1, the full variable domain reads DAGVTQSPTHLIKTRGQQVTLRCSPISGHKSVSWYQQVLGQGPQFIFQYYEKEERGRGNFPDRFSARQFPNYSSELNVNALLLGDSALYLCASSLGQRNTEAFFGQGTRLTVV.

V gene TRBV5-5 combines with J gene TRBJ1-2; D may be TRBD1 (6 bases). V was pared by 4 bases and J by 1 base, with 11 bases between. The V gene's germline CDR1 is SGHKS and CDR2 YYEKEE (reference sequence). The CDR3 extends over 14 amino acids. CDR3 coding DNA: TGTGCCAGCAGCGAGGGGACACTTAACTATGGCTACACCTTC. This translates into CASSEGTLNYGYTF.